This T cell receptor (beta chain) is drawn from a study of T cells after yellow fever vaccination. General study points: The secondary T-cell response peaked on day 5, not day 15, but was weaker. Reappearing after the booster were most of the clones from primary vaccination (96% CD4, 75% to 90% CD8).

Germline-derived CDR1 and CDR2 are SGHVS and FNYEAQ. The germline V and J ends were trimmed by 3 bases and 3 bases, with 18 bases remaining between them. The CDR3 contains 17 residues. This clonotype came up a few times. Its target is unknown. TCRdb reprocessed the 5' RACE reads with MiXCR, giving one entry per CDR3 protein. The profile shows about 340,000 distinct CDR3 sequences, 9.5% to 15% of them singletons. The J gene is TRBJ1-3, the V gene TRBV7-6, with unresolved D. Source: CD4+ T cells sorted from PBMCs, taken 15 days after the yellow fever booster vaccination. The source is a man between 18 and 29 years old who received the YFV17D yellow fever vaccine. As DNA, the CDR3 is TGTGCCAGCAGCTTTCCGGCCGCCCGGACCTTTGGAAACACCATATATTTT. It translates to CASSFPAARTFGNTIYF.